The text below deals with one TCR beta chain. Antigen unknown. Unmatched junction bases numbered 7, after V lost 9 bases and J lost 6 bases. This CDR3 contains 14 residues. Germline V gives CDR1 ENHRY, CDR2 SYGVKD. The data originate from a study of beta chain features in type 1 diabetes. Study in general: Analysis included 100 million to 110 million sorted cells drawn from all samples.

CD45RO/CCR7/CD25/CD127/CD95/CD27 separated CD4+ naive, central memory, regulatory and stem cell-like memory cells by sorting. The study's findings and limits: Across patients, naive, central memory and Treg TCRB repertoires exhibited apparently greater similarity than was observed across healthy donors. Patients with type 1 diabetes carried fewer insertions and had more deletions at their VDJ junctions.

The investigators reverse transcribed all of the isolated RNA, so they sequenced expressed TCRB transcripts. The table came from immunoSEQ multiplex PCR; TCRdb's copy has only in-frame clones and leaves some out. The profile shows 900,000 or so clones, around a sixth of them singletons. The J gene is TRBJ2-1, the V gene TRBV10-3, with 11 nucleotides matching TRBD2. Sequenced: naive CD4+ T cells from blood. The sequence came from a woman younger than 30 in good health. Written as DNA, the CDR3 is TGTGCCATTCTAGCGGGAGGATCCCTCAATGAGCAGTTCTTC. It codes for CAILAGGSLNEQFF.